This T cell receptor beta chain derives from a study of vaccination effects on CD4 cells after COVID-19. Study in general: Participants each got two BNT162b2 or mRNA-1273 vaccine doses.

On this clone itself: Its cognate antigen is unknown.

Study-wide results and caveats: Long after vaccination, the clones induced by infection and by vaccine shrank markedly in size. Researchers reported few convalescent patients and no early post-infection timepoints in the study.

This CDR3 comprises 13 residues. Germline V gives CDR1 GTSNPN, CDR2 SVGIG (reference sequence). V shed 5 bases and J 2 bases; nucleotides not matched to a gene: 5. Produced via immunoSEQ multiplex PCR; TCRdb's table is partial and in-frame only. The data show about 71,000 clones, 80% seen once. Peptide-pool stimulation followed by sequencing identified expanded antigen-specific CD4+ clonotypes in the ViraFEST assay. After around 10 days in culture, the CD4+ T cells were isolated. Vaccinees lacked prior SARS-CoV-2 infection and tested negative for nucleocapsid antibodies. A half-medium replacement with IL-2 medium was carried out on days 3 and 7.

The sample consisted of CD4+ T cells from PBMCs cultured with SARS-CoV-2 spike peptides, taken before COVID-19 vaccination. This receptor was taken from a human donor who received a COVID-19 vaccine. The chain carries TRBV30 and TRBJ1-1; 7 bases line up with TRBD1. In DNA, the CDR3 is TGTGCCTGGGCCGGGACAGTAAACACTGAAGCTTTCTTT. Residues: CAWAGTVNTEAFF. The variable domain in full, with the rest retrieved from reference TRBV30 and TRBJ1-1, is SQTIHQWPATLVQPVGSPLSLECTVEGTSNPNLYWYRQAAGRGLQLLFYSVGIGQISSEVPQNLSASRPQDRQFILSSKKLLLSDSGFYLCAWAGTVNTEAFFGQGTRLTVV.